This entry lists 9 T cell receptor beta chains sequenced from one sample in a study of blood T cell repertoires in COVID-19. Sequencing was performed with immunoSEQ multiplex PCR; in TCRdb, only in-frame clones are kept and a portion is missing. The repertoire holds about 160,000 clones, with more than 80% as singletons. The specimen sequenced was peripheral blood. The receptor source for this set is a man aged 55 to 70 with acute or convalescent COVID-19.

V usage is TRBV2 and J usage is TRBJ1-1; D call uncertain. Trimming left V 6 bases short and J 1 base short, with 9 bases between. In germline, CDR1 is SNHLY, CDR2 FYNNEI. This CDR3 comprises 13 residues. The CDR3 nucleotides read TGTGCCAGCAGGGGCATATCGAACACTGAAGCTTTCTTT. It encodes CASRGISNTEAFF.

The V gene is TRBV7-2, the J gene TRBJ1-3; D is uncertain. The CDR3 runs 12 residues. Trimming pared 5 bases from V and 8 bases from J, leaving 10 bases between. CDR1 SGHTA and CDR2 FQGNSA come from the germline V gene. The CDR3 DNA reads TGTGCCAGCAGCCAAGCTCGGGACACCATATATTTT. Translation: CASSQARDTIYF.

This chain links TRBV6-2 or TRBV6-3 with TRBJ2-3; 8 nucleotides match TRBD2. Germline-derived CDR1 and CDR2 are MNHEY and SVGEGT. This CDR3 spans 17 amino acids. V was pared by 6 bases and J by 2 bases, with 13 bases of the junction left unmatched. The CDR3 protein is CASSSTGGPSFTDTQYF. CDR3 nucleotide sequence: TGTGCCAGCAGCTCAACGGGGGGGCCTTCTTTCACAGATACGCAGTATTTT.

This clone was seen more than once but under ten times. This chain connects TRBV6-6 to TRBJ1-4; no firm D call. Trimming cost V 6 bases and J 5 bases, with 13 bases left between them. CDR3 length equals 14 residues. CDR1 MNHNY and CDR2 SVGAGI come from the germline V gene (reference sequence). CDR3 sequence: CASRDSTENEKLFF. CDR3 in DNA: TGTGCCAGCAGAGATAGTACAGAGAATGAAAAACTGTTTTTT.

About this clone itself: One junction end does not reproduce the germline sequence, and a read error may be involved. The chain combines TRBV18 with TRBJ2-7, with 7 bases fitting TRBD1. Looked up from germline, CDR1 is KGHSH and CDR2 is LQKENI. This CDR3 region has 13 residues. In DNA, the CDR3 is TGTGCCAGCTCACGGATGTCAGGGACAGAAATAGACTTC. It codes for CASSRMSGTEIDF.

The V and J genes are TRBV7-9 and TRBJ2-7; 10 nucleotides agree with TRBD1. The CDR3 contains 14 residues. Per germline, CDR1 SEHNR and CDR2 FQNEAQ (reference sequence). V trimming: 5 bases; J trimming: 3 bases; junction bases outside the gene matches: 4. CDR3 coding DNA: TGTGCCAGCAGCGGGACAGGGGACCTCTACGAGCAGTACTTC. Its protein product is CASSGTGDLYEQYF.

The chain links TRBV4-2 to TRBJ2-7, with 13 bases identical to TRBD2. The V gene's germline CDR1 is LGHNA and CDR2 YNFKEQ. The CDR3 spans 15 residues. V lost 4 bases, J lost 5 bases, and 5 bases stayed unmatched. The CDR3 DNA follows: TGTGCCAGCAGCCCACTAGCGGGGGGGCCGCACGAGCAGTACTTC. This encodes CASSPLAGGPHEQYF.

The J gene is TRBJ1-4, the V gene TRBV6-6, with 7 bases fitting TRBD1. V trimming: 5 bases; J trimming: 8 bases; junction bases outside the gene matches: 17. Germline V gene data show CDR1 as MNHNY and CDR2 as SVGAGI (reference sequence). This CDR3 has 17 residues. The CDR3 reads CASSLRGAQGFREKLFF. The CDR3 region has the DNA TGTGCCAGCAGTCTCAGGGGGGCACAGGGTTTTCGGGAAAAACTGTTTTTT.

The genes are TRBV2 and TRBJ2-4; 8 nucleotides agree with TRBD1. The CDR3 runs 17 residues. Germline V CDR1 and CDR2: SNHLY, FYNNEI. Germline trimming cut 5 bases from V and 0 bases from J; bases unmatched to any gene: 9. The CDR3 DNA follows: TGTGCCAGCAGTTTCCCCCCAGGGGGCGCAGCCAAAAACATTCAGTACTTC. The encoded protein is CASSFPPGGAAKNIQYF. The full variable domain, completed using reference TRBV2 and TRBJ2-4, is EPEVTQTPSHQVTQMGQEVILRCVPISNHLYFYWYRQILGQKVEFLVSFYNNEISEKSEIFDDQFSVERPDGSNFTLKIRSTKLEDSAMYFCASSFPPGGAAKNIQYFGAGTRLSVL.